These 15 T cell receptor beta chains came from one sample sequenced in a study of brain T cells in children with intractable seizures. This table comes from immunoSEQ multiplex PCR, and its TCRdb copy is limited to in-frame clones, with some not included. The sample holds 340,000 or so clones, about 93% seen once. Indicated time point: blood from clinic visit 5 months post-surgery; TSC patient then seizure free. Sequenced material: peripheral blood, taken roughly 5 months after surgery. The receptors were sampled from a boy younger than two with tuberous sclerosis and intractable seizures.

CDR3 amino acids: CASSQGSQRGQFF. CDR3 sequence (DNA): TGCGCCAGCAGCCAGGGTTCCCAGAGGGGGCAGTTCTTC. This chain links TRBV4-1 with TRBJ2-1; D tentatively fits TRBD1 or TRBD2 (5 bases each). The germline gives CDR1 MGHRA, CDR2 YSYEKL. The CDR3 has 13 residues. Trimming cost V 3 bases and J 12 bases, with 15 bases left between them.

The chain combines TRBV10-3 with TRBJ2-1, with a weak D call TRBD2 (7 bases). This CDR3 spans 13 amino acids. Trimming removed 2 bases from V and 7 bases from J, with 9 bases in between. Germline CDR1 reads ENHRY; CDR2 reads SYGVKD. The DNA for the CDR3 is TGTGCCATCAGTGAGGGGGGGGCGAATGAGCAGTTCTTC. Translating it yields CAISEGGANEQFF.

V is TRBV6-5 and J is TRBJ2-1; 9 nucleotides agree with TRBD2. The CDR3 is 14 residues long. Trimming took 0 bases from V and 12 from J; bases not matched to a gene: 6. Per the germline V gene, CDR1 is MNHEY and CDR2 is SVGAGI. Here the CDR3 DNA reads TGTGCCAGCAGTTACTCTGGCGGGGGGGCCGTGCAGTTCTTC. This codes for CASSYSGGGAVQFF.

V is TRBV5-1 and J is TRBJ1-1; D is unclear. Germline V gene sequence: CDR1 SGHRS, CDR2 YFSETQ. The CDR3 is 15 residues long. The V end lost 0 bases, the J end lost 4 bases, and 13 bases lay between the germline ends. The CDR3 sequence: CASSLAPDGLTEAFF. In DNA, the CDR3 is TGCGCCAGCAGCTTGGCCCCTGACGGACTCACTGAAGCTTTCTTT.

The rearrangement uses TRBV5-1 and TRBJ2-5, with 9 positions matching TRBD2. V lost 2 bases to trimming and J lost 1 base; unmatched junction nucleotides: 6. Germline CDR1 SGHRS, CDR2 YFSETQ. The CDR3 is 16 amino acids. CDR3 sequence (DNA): TGCGCCAGCAGCTTCTTCCCGGGACTAGCCCAAGAGACCCAGTACTTC. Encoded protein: CASSFFPGLAQETQYF.

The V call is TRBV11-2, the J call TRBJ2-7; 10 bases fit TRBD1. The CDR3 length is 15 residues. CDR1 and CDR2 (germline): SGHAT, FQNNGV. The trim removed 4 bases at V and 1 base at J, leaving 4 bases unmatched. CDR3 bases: TGTGCCAGCAGCTCGGGACAGGGGTATTCCTACGAGCAGTACTTC. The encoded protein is CASSSGQGYSYEQYF.

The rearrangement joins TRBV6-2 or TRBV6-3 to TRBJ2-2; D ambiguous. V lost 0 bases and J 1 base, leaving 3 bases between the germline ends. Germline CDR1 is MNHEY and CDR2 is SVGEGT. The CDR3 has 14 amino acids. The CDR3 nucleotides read TGTGCCAGCAGTTACTCCAGGAACACCGGGGAGCTGTTTTTT. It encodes CASSYSRNTGELFF.

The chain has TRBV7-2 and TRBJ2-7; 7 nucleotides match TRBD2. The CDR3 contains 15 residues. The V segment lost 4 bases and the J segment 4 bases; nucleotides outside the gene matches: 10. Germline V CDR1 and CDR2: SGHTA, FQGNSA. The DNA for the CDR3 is TGTGCCAGCAGCTCTCTAGCGGCTAACGCTTACGAGCAGTACTTC. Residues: CASSSLAANAYEQYF. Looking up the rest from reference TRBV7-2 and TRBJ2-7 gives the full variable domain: GAGVSQSPSNKVTEKGKDVELRCDPISGHTALYWYRQSLGQGLEFLIYFQGNSAPDKSGLPSDRFSAERTGGSVSTLTIQRTQQEDSAVYLCASSSLAANAYEQYFGPGTRLTVT.

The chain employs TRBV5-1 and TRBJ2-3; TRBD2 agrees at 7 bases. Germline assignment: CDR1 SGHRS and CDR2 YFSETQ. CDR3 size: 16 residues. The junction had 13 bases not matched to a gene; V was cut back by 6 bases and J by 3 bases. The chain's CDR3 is CASTLVAGVGTDTQYF. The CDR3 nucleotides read TGCGCCAGCACCCTGGTGGCGGGAGTTGGGACAGATACGCAGTATTTT.

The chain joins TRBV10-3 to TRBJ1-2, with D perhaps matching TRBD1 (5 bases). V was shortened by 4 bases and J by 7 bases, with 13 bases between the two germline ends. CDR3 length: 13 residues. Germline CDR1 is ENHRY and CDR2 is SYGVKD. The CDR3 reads CAISGFSRAGYTF. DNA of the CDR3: TGTGCCATCAGTGGTTTTAGCAGGGCTGGCTACACCTTC.

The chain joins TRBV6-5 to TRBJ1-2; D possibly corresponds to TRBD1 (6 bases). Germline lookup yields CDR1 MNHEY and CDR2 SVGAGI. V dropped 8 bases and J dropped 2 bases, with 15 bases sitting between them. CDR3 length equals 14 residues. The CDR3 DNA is TGTGCCAGCCGTTTTGGGACAAAGAACTATGGCTACACCTTC. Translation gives CASRFGTKNYGYTF.

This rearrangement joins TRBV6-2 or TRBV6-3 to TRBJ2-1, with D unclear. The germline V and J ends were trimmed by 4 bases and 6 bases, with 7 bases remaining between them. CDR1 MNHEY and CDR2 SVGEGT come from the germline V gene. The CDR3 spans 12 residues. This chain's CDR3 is CASSSPSNEQFF. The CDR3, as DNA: TGTGCCAGCAGTTCTCCATCCAATGAGCAGTTCTTC.

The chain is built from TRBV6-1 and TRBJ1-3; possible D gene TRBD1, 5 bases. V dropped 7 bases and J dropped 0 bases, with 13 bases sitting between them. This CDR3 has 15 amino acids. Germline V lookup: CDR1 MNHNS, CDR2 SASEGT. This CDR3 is CASTSTGRSGNTIYF. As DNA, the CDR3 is TGTGCCAGCACCAGCACAGGTCGCTCTGGAAACACCATATATTTT.

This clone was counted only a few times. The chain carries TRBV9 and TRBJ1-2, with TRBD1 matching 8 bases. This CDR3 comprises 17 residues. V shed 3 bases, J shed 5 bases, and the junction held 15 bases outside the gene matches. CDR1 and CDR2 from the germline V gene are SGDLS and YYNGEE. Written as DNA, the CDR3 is TGTGCCAGCAGCGGAGCTCCGGGACAGGTGGCACTTTATGGCTACACCTTC. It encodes CASSGAPGQVALYGYTF.

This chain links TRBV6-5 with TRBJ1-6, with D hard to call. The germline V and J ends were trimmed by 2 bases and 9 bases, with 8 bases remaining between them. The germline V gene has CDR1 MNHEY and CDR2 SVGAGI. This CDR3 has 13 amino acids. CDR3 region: CASSYKGSSPLHF. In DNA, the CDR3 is TGTGCCAGCAGTTACAAAGGGAGTTCACCCCTCCACTTT.